The clone carrying this T cell receptor beta chain was recorded many times. Its specificity is unknown. The data belong to a study of T cells after yellow fever vaccination. Overall study: With SMART-Seq v4 Ultra Low Input, the fractions containing low cell numbers were prepared.

General study results and limits: Some clonotypes, a small share, were shared between CD4 and CD8 compartments.

V dropped 5 bases and J dropped 1 base, with 16 bases sitting between them. Germline V lookup: CDR1 KGHDR, CDR2 SFDVKD. The CDR3 runs to 16 residues. A single record per CDR3 protein comes from TCRdb applying MiXCR to the 5' RACE reads. The profile shows 250,000 to 300,000 distinct CDR3 sequences, about 5% of them singletons. The sample in question was CD4+ T cells sorted from PBMCs, obtained on the day of the yellow fever booster vaccination. The genes are TRBV24-1 and TRBJ2-5; perhaps D is TRBD1 or TRBD2 (5 bases each). This sequence was found in a man between 18 and 35 years old who received the YFV17D yellow fever vaccine. The CDR3 sequence is CATSASRWGSQETQYF. CDR3 in DNA: TGTGCCACCAGTGCGTCCCGGTGGGGGAGCCAAGAGACCCAGTACTTC.